This T cell receptor (beta chain) was sequenced in a study of T cells after yellow fever vaccination. TCRdb re-called the 5' RACE reads through MiXCR, storing one row per CDR3 protein. The sample lists 500,000 to 650,000 distinct CDR3 sequences; roughly 12% were seen once. General observations from the study: Relatively few clonotypes were ones that appeared in both CD4 and CD8 compartments. By day 5 rather than day 15, the secondary response had peaked, though it was weaker. Contamination by abundant bulk-population clonotypes could be present in FACS-sorted repertoires.

Concerning this clonotype itself: The antigen remains unidentified.

This CDR3 has 15 amino acids. In germline, CDR1 is SGHRS, CDR2 YFSETQ. V was pared by 3 bases and J by 3 bases, with 15 bases between. The clonotype originates from a man between 25 and 39 years old who received the YFV17D yellow fever vaccine. The chain uses TRBV5-1 and TRBJ1-1, with a possible D match to TRBD1 (6 bases). The sample in question was PBMCs, obtained on the day of the yellow fever booster vaccination. The CDR3 spells CASSWVDRRYTEAFF. The CDR3 region has the DNA TGCGCCAGCAGCTGGGTAGACAGGCGGTACACTGAAGCTTTCTTT.